This TCR beta chain was sequenced in a study of monozygotic twins with cystic fibrosis. The germline CDR1 and CDR2 sequences are SGDLS and YYNGEE. V lost 1 base and J lost 2; bases outside the gene matches: 8. The CDR3 has 17 residues. TCRdb keeps only in-frame clones here, not all; method: immunoSEQ multiplex PCR. The table has about 14,000 clones, 85% to 95% seen once; the top ten hold 9.3%. The receptor's source is a girl aged 2 to 9 with cystic fibrosis. The chain has TRBV9 and TRBJ2-3; 9 nucleotides align to TRBD2. The sample taken for sequencing was blood. CDR3 residues: CASSVRGEREATDTQYF. The CDR3 DNA reads as TGTGCCAGCAGCGTAAGGGGGGAGCGGGAGGCCACAGATACGCAGTATTTT.